This T cell receptor beta chain originates from a study of human T cells and chemical hapten exposure. Study at large: Patch tests of 0.01% DPC on the upper back were read at 6 days.

One entry per CDR3 protein, called by TCRdb with MiXCR from the RACE reads. Of about 56,000 distinct CDR3 sequences listed, about a tenth were seen once; the top ten hold roughly 15%. Germline V gives CDR1 LGHNA, CDR2 YNFKEQ. V lost 0 bases, J lost 9 bases, and 12 bases lay in between. The CDR3 loop spans 14 amino acids. Time point here: patch test 1, 2 weeks after DPC sensitization. As for treatment: therapeutic diphenylcyclopropenone sensitization with weekly scalp DPC. This specimen was whole blood, taken in connection with sensitization to the hapten diphenylcyclopropenone (DPC). The clonotype originates from a woman in her 40s with alopecia areata. Some clones in this sample may be carry-over from other donors' samples. The chain combines TRBV4-2 with TRBJ2-1, with D perhaps being TRBD1 or TRBD2 (5 bases each). CDR3 sequence: CASSQDISGGEQFF. Written as DNA, the CDR3 is TGTGCCAGCAGCCAAGATATTAGTGGGGGTGAGCAGTTCTTC.